The 9 T cell receptor beta chains listed next were all sequenced from one sample in a study of long-term antiretroviral therapy in people with HIV. The authors ran the immunoSEQ assay, v3.0, at survey level. Profiled with immunoSEQ multiplex PCR; TCRdb holds only in-frame clones, not every one. The data hold about 16,000 clones, with roughly 76% observed a single time. Sample: unsorted PBMCs, taken 1.5 years before starting antiretroviral therapy. These receptors originate from a woman aged 45-65 years with HIV.

The chain uses TRBV18 and TRBJ1-1; TRBD1 matches 7 bases. The CDR3 spans 16 residues. Per germline, CDR1 KGHSH and CDR2 LQKENI. V shed 5 bases and J 6 bases; nucleotides not matched to a gene: 15. DNA of the CDR3: TGTGCCAGCTCAAAAACAGGGGACCTGGGCGCGGCTGAAGCTTTCTTT. Protein product: CASSKTGDLGAAEAFF.

V and J are TRBV6-5 and TRBJ1-6; 7 bases line up with TRBD1. The CDR3 is 15 residues long. Germline CDR1 and CDR2: MNHEY and SVGAGI. The ends lost 6 bases at V and 7 bases at J; junction bases unmatched: 9. This CDR3 is CASRVRDSQNSPLHF. CDR3 DNA: TGTGCCAGCAGAGTGAGGGACAGCCAAAATTCACCCCTCCACTTT.

The chain employs TRBV7-3 and TRBJ2-1; 7 nucleotides agree with TRBD1. The V gene end was trimmed by 1 base and the J gene end by 5 bases; junction bases not matched to a gene: 5. Germline V gene lookup returns CDR1 SGHTA and CDR2 FQGTGA. This CDR3 is 15 amino acids long. CDR3 amino acids: CASSLMQGQNNEQFF. The CDR3 DNA follows: TGTGCCAGCAGCTTAATGCAGGGACAGAACAATGAGCAGTTCTTC.

The CDR3 DNA reads TGCGCCAGCAGCTACTCCGGGGACCCTTATGGCTACACCTTC. Encoded protein: CASSYSGDPYGYTF. This chain uses TRBV5-1 with TRBJ1-2, with D possibly being TRBD1 (5 bases). The CDR3 has 14 amino acids. The germline V gene has CDR1 SGHRS and CDR2 YFSETQ. V lost 3 bases, J lost 5 bases, and 14 bases lay in between.

This clone appeared once. This rearrangement joins TRBV10-2 to TRBJ2-2; TRBD2 is a possible D gene (6 bases). CDR1 is WSHSY and CDR2 is SAAADI in the germline V gene. V was cut by 10 bases and J by 2 bases, with 17 bases left in between. There are 15 residues in the CDR3. CDR3 bases: TGCGCCACCTGGACCGGGACTCCTAACACCGGGGAGCTGTTTTTT. As protein: CATWTGTPNTGELFF.

V and J are TRBV28 and TRBJ2-1, with D unclear. Germline V lookup: CDR1 MDHEN, CDR2 SYDVKM. Trimming took off 7 bases at V and 6 bases at J, with 16 bases between the two ends. This CDR3 has 14 amino acids. The DNA for the CDR3 is TGTGCCAGCACGTCGCACGTGGTGTCCAATGAGCAGTTCTTC. Encoded protein: CASTSHVVSNEQFF.

This clone was recorded a few times. The V call is TRBV25-1, the J call TRBJ2-2; D is unclear. Germline CDR1 and CDR2: MGHDK and SYGVNS. V gave up 6 bases and J gave up 5 bases, with 7 bases separating them. This CDR3 contains 12 residues. CDR3 protein: CASRPGTGELFF. In DNA, the CDR3 is TGTGCCAGCAGACCCGGGACCGGGGAGCTGTTTTTT.

The CDR3 loop reads CASSDLQVGSPLHF. In DNA, the CDR3 is TGTGCCAGCAGTGACCTACAGGTTGGTTCACCCCTCCACTTT. This rearrangement joins TRBV25-1 to TRBJ1-6; possibly TRBD1 for D (5 bases). This CDR3 is 14 amino acids long. V shed 3 bases and J shed 9 bases, with 12 bases lying between them. CDR1 is MGHDK and CDR2 is SYGVNS in the germline V gene.

The chain's CDR3 is CASSQGLSLNYGYTF. The CDR3 nucleotides read TGCGCCAGCAGCCAAGGGCTCAGCCTTAACTATGGCTACACCTTC. The chain joins TRBV4-1 to TRBJ1-2; D remains ambiguous. In germline, CDR1 is MGHRA, CDR2 YSYEKL. CDR3 length: 15 amino acids. V was shortened by 1 base and J by 1 base, with 10 bases between the two germline ends.